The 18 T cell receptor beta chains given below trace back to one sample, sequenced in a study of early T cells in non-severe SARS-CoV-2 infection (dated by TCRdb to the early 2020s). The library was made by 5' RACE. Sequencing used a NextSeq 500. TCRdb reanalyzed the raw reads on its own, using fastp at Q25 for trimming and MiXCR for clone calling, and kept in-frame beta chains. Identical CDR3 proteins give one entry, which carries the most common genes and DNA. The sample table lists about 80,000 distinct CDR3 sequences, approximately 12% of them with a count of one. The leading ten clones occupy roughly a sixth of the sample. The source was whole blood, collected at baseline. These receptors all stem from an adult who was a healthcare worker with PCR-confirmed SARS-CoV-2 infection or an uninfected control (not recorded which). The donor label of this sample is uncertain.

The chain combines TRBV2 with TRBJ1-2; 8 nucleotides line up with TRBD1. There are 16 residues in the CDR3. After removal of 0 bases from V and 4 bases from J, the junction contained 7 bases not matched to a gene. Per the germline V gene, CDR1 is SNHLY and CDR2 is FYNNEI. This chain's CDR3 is CASSEAGQGSGYGYTF. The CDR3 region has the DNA TGTGCCAGCAGTGAAGCCGGACAGGGCTCCGGCTATGGCTACACCTTC.

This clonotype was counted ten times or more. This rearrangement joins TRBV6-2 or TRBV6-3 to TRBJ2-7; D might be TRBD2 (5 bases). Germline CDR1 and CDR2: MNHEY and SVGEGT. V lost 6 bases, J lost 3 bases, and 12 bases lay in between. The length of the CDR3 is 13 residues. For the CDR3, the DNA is TGTGCCAGCAGCGAGGGCAGGATCTACGAGCAGTACTTC. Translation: CASSEGRIYEQYF.

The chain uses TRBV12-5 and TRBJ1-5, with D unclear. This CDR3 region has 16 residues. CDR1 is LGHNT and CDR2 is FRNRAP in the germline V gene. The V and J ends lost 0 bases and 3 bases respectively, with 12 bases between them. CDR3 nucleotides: TGTGCTAGTGGTTTGGTGGATCCGGGCCTCAATCAGCCCCAGCATTTT. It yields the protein CASGLVDPGLNQPQHF. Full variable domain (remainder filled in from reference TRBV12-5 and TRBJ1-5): DARVTQTPRHKVTEMGQEVTMRCQPILGHNTVFWYRQTMMQGLELLAYFRNRAPLDDSGMPKDRFSAEMPDATLATLKIQPSEPRDSAVYFCASGLVDPGLNQPQHFGDGTRLSIL.

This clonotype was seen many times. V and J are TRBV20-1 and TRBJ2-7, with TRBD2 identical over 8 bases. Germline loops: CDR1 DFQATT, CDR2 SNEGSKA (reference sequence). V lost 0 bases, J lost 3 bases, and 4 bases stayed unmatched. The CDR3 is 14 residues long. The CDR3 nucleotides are TGCAGTGCTAGAGATGGCCTAGCGGGCTACGAGCAGTACTTC. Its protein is CSARDGLAGYEQYF.

CDR3 loop: CAIRETGGETQYF. CDR3 nucleotide sequence: TGTGCCATCAGGGAGACAGGGGGCGAGACCCAGTACTTC. The rearrangement joins TRBV10-3 to TRBJ2-5, with TRBD1 identical over 10 bases. V shed 6 bases, J shed 5 bases, and the junction held 3 bases outside the gene matches. CDR1 ENHRY and CDR2 SYGVKD come from the germline V gene. The CDR3 is 13 amino acids.

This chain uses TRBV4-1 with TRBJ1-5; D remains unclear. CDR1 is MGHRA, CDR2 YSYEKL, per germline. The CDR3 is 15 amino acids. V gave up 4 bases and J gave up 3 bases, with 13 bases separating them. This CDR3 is CASSPIAAFNQPQHF. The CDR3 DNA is TGCGCCAGCAGCCCGATCGCGGCCTTCAATCAGCCCCAGCATTTT.

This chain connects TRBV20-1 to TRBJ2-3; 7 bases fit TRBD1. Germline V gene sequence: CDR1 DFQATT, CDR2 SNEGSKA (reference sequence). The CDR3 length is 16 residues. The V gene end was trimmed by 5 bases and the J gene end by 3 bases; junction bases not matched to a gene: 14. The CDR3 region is CSAGVTTGVWTDTQYF. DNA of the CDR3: TGCAGTGCTGGAGTCACTACAGGGGTATGGACAGATACGCAGTATTTT.

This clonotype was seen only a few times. Here the CDR3 DNA reads TGTGCCTCCGCTCGGGGGGTCGGATATAGCAATCAGCCCCAGCATTTT. It specifies CASARGVGYSNQPQHF. V usage is TRBV5-6 and J usage is TRBJ1-5; TRBD1 is a possible D gene (5 bases). Germline lookup yields CDR1 SGHDT and CDR2 YYEEEE. V was trimmed by 10 bases and J by 0 bases, leaving 20 bases between them. CDR3 size: 16 residues.

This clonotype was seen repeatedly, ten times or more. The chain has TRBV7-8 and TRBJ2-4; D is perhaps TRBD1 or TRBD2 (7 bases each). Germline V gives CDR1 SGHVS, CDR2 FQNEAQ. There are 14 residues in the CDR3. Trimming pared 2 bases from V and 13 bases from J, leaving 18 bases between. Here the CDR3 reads CASSLMGGGSAQYF. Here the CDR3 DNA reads TGTGCCAGCAGCTTAATGGGAGGGGGCAGCGCCCAGTACTTC.

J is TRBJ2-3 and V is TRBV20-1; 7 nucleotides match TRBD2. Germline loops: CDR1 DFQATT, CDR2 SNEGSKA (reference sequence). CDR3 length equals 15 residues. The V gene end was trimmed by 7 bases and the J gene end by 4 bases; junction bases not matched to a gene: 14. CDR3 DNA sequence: TGCAGTGTCAAAAACGTGGGGGGAGGGGCAGATACGCAGTATTTT. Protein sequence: CSVKNVGGGADTQYF.

CDR3 protein: CASSPPGWRIYEQYF. The CDR3 region has the DNA TGTGCCAGCAGTCCCCCGGGGTGGAGAATCTACGAGCAGTACTTC. The rearrangement joins TRBV27 to TRBJ2-7; TRBD2 is a possible D gene (5 bases). Germline CDR1 reads MNHEY; CDR2 reads SMNVEV (reference sequence). The ends were cut back, 5 bases at V and 3 bases at J, with 17 bases in the middle. The CDR3 extends over 15 amino acids.

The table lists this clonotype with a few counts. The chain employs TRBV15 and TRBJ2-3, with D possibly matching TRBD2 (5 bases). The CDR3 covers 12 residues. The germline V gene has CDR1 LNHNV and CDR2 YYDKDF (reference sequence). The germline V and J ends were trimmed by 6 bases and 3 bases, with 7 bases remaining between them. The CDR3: CATSGLTDTQYF. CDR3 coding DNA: TGTGCCACCAGTGGACTTACAGATACGCAGTATTTT.

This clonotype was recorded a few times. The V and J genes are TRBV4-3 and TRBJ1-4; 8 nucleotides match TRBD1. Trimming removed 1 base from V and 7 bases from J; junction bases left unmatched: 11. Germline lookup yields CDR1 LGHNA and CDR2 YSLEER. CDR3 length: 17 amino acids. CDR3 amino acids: CASSQGQGMGLGEKLFF. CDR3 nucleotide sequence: TGCGCCAGCAGCCAAGGACAGGGGATGGGACTAGGTGAAAAACTGTTTTTT.

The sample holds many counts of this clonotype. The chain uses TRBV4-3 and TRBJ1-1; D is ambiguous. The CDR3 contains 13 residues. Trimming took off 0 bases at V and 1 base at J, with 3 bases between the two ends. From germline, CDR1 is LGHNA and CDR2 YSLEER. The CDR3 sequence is CASSQDRNTEAFF. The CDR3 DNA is TGCGCCAGCAGCCAAGATAGGAACACTGAAGCTTTCTTT.

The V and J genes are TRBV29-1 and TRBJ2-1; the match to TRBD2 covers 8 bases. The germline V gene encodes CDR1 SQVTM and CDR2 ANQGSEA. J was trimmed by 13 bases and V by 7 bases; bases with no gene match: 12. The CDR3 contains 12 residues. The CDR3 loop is CSGIPASGLQFF. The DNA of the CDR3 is TGCAGCGGTATCCCCGCTAGCGGGCTCCAGTTCTTC.

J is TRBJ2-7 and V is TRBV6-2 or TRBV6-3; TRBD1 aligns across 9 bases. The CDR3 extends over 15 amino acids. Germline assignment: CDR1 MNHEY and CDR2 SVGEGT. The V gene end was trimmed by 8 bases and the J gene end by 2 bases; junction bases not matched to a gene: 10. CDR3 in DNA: TGTGCCAGCTGGGGCGGGACAGGGATGGCCTACGAGCAGTACTTC. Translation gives CASWGGTGMAYEQYF.

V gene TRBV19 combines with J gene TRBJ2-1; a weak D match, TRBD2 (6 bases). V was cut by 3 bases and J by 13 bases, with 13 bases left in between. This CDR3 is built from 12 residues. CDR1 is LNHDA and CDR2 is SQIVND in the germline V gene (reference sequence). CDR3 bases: TGTGCCAGTAGTATTAGTACTGCGGGACAGTTCTTC. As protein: CASSISTAGQFF.

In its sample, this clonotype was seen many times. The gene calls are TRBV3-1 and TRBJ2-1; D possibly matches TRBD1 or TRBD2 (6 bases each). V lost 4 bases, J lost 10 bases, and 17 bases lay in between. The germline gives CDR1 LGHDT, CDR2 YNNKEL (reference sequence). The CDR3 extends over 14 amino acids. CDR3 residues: CASSRGLLDREQFF. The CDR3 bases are TGTGCCAGCAGCCGGGGACTTCTCGACAGGGAGCAGTTCTTC.